Presented here are 7 T cell receptor beta chains from one specimen sequenced in a study of human T cells and chemical hapten exposure (dated by TCRdb to the early 2020s). Receptor amplification or capture employed RACE. Sequencing relied on a NextSeq 500. Clones were called with MiXCR by TCRdb after fastp trimmed the public reads at Q25, and only in-frame beta chains were retained. Rows merge per CDR3 protein into single entries with the most common DNA and genes. Within this sample are about 270,000 distinct CDR3 sequences, with approximately 7.5% of them counted one time only. The top ten clonotypes cover 0.9% to 1.5% of the sample. Sample time point, as interpreted from the label and publication: pre-sensitization, week 0. The treatment or condition label corresponds to: therapeutic diphenylcyclopropenone sensitization with weekly scalp DPC. The specimen comprised whole blood, sampled in connection with sensitization to the hapten diphenylcyclopropenone (DPC). The origin of the receptors is a man aged 18 to 35 with alopecia areata. Some clones in this sample may be carry-over from other donors' samples.

This clonotype came up many times. The rearrangement links TRBV27 to TRBJ2-1, with 9 bases that match TRBD2. The junction had 10 bases not matched to a gene; V was cut back by 7 bases and J by 6 bases. Germline V gene sequence: CDR1 MNHEY, CDR2 SMNVEV (reference sequence). This CDR3 has 15 amino acids. The CDR3 is CASTRFAGGPNEQFF. In nucleotides, the CDR3 is TGTGCCAGCACCCGCTTTGCGGGGGGGCCCAATGAGCAGTTCTTC.

The rearrangement links TRBV3-1 to TRBJ2-6, with D perhaps TRBD1 (6 bases). Trimming took 4 bases from V and 0 from J, leaving 22 bases between them. Germline V gene data show CDR1 as LGHDT and CDR2 as YNNKEL (reference sequence). This CDR3 is 20 amino acids long. The CDR3 DNA follows: TGTGCCAGCAGCCTCCACCTTAAGACAGGTATTGGCTCTGGGGCCAACGTCCTGACTTTC. As protein: CASSLHLKTGIGSGANVLTF. The whole variable domain, remainder taken from reference TRBV3-1 and TRBJ2-6, is DTAVSQTPKYLVTQMGNDKSIKCEQNLGHDTMYWYKQDSKKFLKIMFSYNNKELIINETVPNRFSPKSPDKAHLNLHINSLELGDSAVYFCASSLHLKTGIGSGANVLTFGAGSRLTVL.

The chain carries TRBV29-1 and TRBJ2-2; D not resolved. Germline V gene data show CDR1 as SQVTM and CDR2 as ANQGSEA. This CDR3 is built from 13 residues. V was trimmed by 6 bases and J by 5 bases, leaving 13 bases between them. The CDR3 nucleotides read TGCAGCGTCCCAAGCTCACTGACCGGGGAGCTGTTTTTT. Translated, it gives CSVPSSLTGELFF.

Only a few counts were recorded for this clonotype. CDR3 in DNA: TGTGCCAGCAACTTACCCCGGGACAGCCCCTACTATGGCTACACCTTC. This gives the protein CASNLPRDSPYYGYTF. The chain has TRBV9 and TRBJ1-2, with 7 bases identical to TRBD1. The trim removed 6 bases at V and 3 bases at J, leaving 14 bases unmatched. The germline V gene encodes CDR1 SGDLS and CDR2 YYNGEE. This CDR3 has 16 residues.

This clonotype was seen at least ten times. The CDR3 protein is CASSLRDRSSYEQYF. The DNA of the CDR3 is TGCGCCAGCAGCTTGAGGGACAGGAGCTCCTACGAGCAGTACTTC. The V call is TRBV5-1, the J call TRBJ2-7, with 8 bases matching TRBD1. Germline V gene sequence: CDR1 SGHRS, CDR2 YFSETQ. The CDR3 is 15 residues long. The ends lost 1 base at V and 0 bases at J; junction bases unmatched: 3.

The V call is TRBV7-2, the J call TRBJ2-7; D is unclear. Germline values: CDR1 SGHTA, CDR2 FQGNSA. Trimming left V 1 base short and J 0 bases short, with 7 bases between. The CDR3 spans 14 residues. In nucleotides, the CDR3 is TGTGCCAGCAGCTTAGTGGCCGGCTCCTACGAGCAGTACTTC. This translates into CASSLVAGSYEQYF.

The chain recombines TRBV28 with TRBJ2-7, with 14 nucleotides matching TRBD2. The V gene's germline CDR1 is MDHEN and CDR2 SYDVKM. V dropped 10 bases and J dropped 4; count of bases not matched to a gene: 9. The CDR3 spans 15 residues. The CDR3 DNA is TGTGCCACCAGACTACGGACTAGCGGGGGGTACGAGCAGTACTTC. Its translation is CATRLRTSGGYEQYF.